What follows describes a single T cell receptor (beta chain). The antigen is undetermined. This sample stems from a study of beta chain features in type 1 diabetes. Whole-study results and caveats: There was a moderate but significant shortening of TCRB CDR3s in all four CD4+ subsets of Type 1 diabetes patients.

Sorting with CD45RO/CCR7/CD25/CD127/CD95/CD27 yielded naive, central memory, regulatory and stem-like memory CD4+ cells. Expressed TCRB transcripts were sequenced because the entire RNA isolate underwent reverse transcription. Generated by immunoSEQ multiplex PCR, the TCRdb table keeps only in-frame clones and is missing some. The sample consists of around 300,000 clones, around 7.3% of them appearing once. From germline, CDR1 is MNHEY and CDR2 SVGAGI. This CDR3 is built from 14 residues. V shed 2 bases and J 6 bases; nucleotides not matched to a gene: 6. The gene calls are TRBV6-5 and TRBJ2-7; 8 bases match TRBD1. The sequence derives from a woman aged 18 to 35 in good health. Material for sequencing was central memory CD4+ T cells from blood. The CDR3 bases are TGTGCCAGCAGTTACGGGCCAGGGGGCCGCGAGCAGTACTTC. This codes for CASSYGPGGREQYF.